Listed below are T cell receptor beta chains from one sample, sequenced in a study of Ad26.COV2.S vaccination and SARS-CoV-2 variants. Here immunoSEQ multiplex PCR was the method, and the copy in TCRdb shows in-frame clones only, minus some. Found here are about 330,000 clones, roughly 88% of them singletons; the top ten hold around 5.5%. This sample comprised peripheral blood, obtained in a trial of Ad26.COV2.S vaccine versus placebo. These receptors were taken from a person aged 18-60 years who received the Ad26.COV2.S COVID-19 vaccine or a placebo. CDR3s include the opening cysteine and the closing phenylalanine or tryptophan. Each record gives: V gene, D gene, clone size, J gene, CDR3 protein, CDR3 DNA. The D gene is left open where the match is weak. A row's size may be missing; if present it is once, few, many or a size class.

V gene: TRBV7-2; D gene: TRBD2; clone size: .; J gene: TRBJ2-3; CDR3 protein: CASSLGLASTDTQYF; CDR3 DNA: TGTGCCAGCAGCTTGGGACTAGCTAGCACAGATACGCAGTATTTT
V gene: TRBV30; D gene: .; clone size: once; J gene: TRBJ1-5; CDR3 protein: CAWSVGPNNQPQHF; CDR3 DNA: TGTGCCTGGAGTGTGGGGCCGAACAATCAGCCCCAGCATTTT
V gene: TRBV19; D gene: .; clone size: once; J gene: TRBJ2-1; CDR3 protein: CASSSGAYNEQFF; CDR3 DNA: TGTGCCAGTAGTTCGGGGGCCTACAATGAGCAGTTCTTC
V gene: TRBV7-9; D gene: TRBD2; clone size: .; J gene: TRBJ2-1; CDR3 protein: CASSGLAGYNEQFF; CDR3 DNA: TGTGCCAGCTCCGGACTAGCGGGATACAATGAGCAGTTCTTC
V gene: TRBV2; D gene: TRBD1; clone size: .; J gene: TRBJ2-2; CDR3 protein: CASSHAGQGRAGELFF; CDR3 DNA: TGTGCCAGCAGTCATGCTGGACAGGGCAGGGCCGGGGAGCTGTTTTTT
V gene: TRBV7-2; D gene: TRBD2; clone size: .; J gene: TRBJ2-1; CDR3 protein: CASSLGLWGLAGEGEQFF; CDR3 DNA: TGTGCCAGCAGCTTAGGGCTTTGGGGACTAGCGGGGGAGGGTGAGCAGTTCTTC
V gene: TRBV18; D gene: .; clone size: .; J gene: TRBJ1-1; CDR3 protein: CASSPPGGGGSGTEAFF; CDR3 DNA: TGTGCCAGCTCACCACCGGGGGGAGGGGGTAGTGGCACTGAAGCTTTCTTT
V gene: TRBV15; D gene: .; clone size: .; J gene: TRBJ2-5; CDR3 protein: CATSRDFGETQYF; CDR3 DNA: TGTGCCACCAGCAGAGATTTCGGGGAGACCCAGTACTTC
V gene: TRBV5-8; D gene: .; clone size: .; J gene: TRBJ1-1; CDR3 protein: CASSPAGRGGNTEAFF; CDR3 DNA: TGTGCCAGCAGCCCGGCTGGGAGGGGTGGAAACACTGAAGCTTTCTTT
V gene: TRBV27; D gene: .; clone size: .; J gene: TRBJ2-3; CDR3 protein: CASSLSGQVPTDTQYF; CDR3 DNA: TGTGCCAGCAGTTTATCTGGGCAGGTACCCACAGATACGCAGTATTTT
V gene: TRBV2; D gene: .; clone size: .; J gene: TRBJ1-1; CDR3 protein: CASSEANENEAFF; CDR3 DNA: TGTGCCAGCAGTGAAGCCAACGAGAATGAAGCTTTCTTT
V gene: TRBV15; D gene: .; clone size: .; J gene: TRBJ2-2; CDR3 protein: CATSRGDTGELFF; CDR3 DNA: TGTGCCACCAGCAGAGGAGACACCGGGGAGCTGTTTTTT
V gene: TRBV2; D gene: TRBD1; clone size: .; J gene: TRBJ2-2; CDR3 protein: CASIPGQGLAGELFF; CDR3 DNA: TGTGCCAGCATCCCGGGACAGGGGCTGGCCGGGGAGCTGTTTTTT
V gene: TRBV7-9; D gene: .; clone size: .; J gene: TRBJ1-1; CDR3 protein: CASSLVWQGRTEAFF; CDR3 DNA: TGTGCCAGCAGCTTAGTTTGGCAGGGGAGGACTGAAGCTTTCTTT
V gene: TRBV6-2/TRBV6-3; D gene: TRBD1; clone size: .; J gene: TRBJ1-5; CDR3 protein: CASSADREERQPQHF; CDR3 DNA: TGTGCCAGCAGCGCGGACAGGGAGGAACGGCAGCCCCAGCATTTT
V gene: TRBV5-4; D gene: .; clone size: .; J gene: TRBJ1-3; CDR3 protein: CASSLDPSGNTIYF; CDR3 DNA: TGTGCCAGCAGCTTGGACCCCTCTGGAAACACCATATATTTT
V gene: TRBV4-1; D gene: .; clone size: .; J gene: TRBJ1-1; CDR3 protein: CASSQPPWGENTEAFF; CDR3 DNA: TGCGCCAGCAGCCAACCCCCGTGGGGAGAGAACACTGAAGCTTTCTTT
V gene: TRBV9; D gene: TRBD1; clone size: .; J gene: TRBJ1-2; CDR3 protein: CASSQGGGNGYTF; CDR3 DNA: TGTGCCAGCAGCCAGGGAGGGGGCAATGGCTACACCTTC
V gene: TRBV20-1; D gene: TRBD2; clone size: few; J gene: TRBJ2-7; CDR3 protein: CSASLPGLEPFFYEQYF; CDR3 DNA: TGCAGTGCTAGTCTGCCGGGACTAGAGCCTTTTTTCTACGAGCAGTACTTC
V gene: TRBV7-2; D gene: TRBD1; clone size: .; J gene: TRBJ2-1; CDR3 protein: CASSLSRGQGRSYNEQFF; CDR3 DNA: TGTGCCAGCAGCTTAAGTCGCGGACAGGGACGTTCCTACAATGAGCAGTTCTTC
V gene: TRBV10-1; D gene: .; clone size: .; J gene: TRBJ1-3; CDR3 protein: CASSEFWPKPGNTIYF; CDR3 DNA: TGCGCCAGCAGTGAGTTTTGGCCTAAACCGGGAAACACCATATATTTT
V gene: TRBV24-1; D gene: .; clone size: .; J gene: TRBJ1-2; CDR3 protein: CATSDGGTAPSGYTF; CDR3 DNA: TGTGCCACCAGTGACGGGGGGACCGCACCCTCAGGCTACACCTTC
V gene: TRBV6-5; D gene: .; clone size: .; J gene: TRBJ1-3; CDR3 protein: CASSYSSRFSGNTIYF; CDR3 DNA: TGTGCCAGCAGTTACTCGTCCAGGTTCTCTGGAAACACCATATATTTT
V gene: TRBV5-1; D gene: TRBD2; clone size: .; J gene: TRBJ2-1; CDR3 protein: CASSLVGASGTSSYNEQFF; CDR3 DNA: TGCGCCAGCAGCTTGGTCGGGGCTAGCGGGACCAGCTCCTACAATGAGCAGTTCTTC
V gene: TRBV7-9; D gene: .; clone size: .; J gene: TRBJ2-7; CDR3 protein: CASSLHGSRDLGEQYF; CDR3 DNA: TGTGCCAGCAGCTTACATGGAAGCCGCGACCTGGGCGAGCAGTACTTC
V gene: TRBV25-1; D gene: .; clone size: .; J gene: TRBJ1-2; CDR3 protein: CASSEYGNLYGYTF; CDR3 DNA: TGTGCCAGCAGTGAATATGGCAACCTCTATGGCTACACCTTC
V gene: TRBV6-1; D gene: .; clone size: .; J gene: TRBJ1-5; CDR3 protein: CASSEWRTEPNQPQHF; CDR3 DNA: TGTGCCAGCAGTGAATGGCGGACAGAACCCAATCAGCCCCAGCATTTT
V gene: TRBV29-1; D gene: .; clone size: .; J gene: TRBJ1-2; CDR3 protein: CSVVADNWGYTF; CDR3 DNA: TGCAGCGTTGTGGCCGACAATTGGGGCTACACCTTC
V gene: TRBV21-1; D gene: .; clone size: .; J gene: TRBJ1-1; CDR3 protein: CASSKVRRRNTEAFF; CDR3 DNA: TGTGCCAGCAGCAAAGTAAGGAGGAGGAACACTGAAGCTTTCTTT
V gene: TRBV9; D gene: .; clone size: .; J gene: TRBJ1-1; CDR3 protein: CASSGQDNTEAFF; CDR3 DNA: TGTGCCAGCAGCGGGCAAGACAACACTGAAGCTTTCTTT
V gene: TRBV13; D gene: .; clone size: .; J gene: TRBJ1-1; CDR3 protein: CASSSHPDRYTEAFF; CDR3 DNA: TGTGCCAGCAGCTCCCATCCAGACCGGTACACTGAAGCTTTCTTT
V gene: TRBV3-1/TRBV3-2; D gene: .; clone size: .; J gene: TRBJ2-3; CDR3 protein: CASSPRGVSDTQYF; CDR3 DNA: TGTGCCAGCAGCCCCAGGGGGGTCTCAGATACGCAGTATTTT
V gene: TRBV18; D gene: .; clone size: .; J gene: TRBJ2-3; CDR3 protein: CATTGRTADTQYF; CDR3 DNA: TGTGCCACCACAGGGAGGACAGCAGATACGCAGTATTTT
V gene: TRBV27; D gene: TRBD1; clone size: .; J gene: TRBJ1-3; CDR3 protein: CASSVGTGLGNTIYF; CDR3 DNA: TGTGCCAGCAGTGTAGGGACAGGCCTCGGAAACACCATATATTTT
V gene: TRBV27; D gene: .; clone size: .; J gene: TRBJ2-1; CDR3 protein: CASSFLRDSYNEQFF; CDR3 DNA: TGTGCCAGCAGTTTCCTCAGGGATTCCTACAATGAGCAGTTCTTC
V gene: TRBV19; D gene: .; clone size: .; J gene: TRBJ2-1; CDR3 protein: CASRGLAYNEQFF; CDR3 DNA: TGTGCCAGTAGGGGACTTGCCTACAATGAGCAGTTCTTC
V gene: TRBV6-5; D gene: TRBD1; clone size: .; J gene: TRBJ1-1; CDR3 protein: CASSQQGANTEAFF; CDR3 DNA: TGTGCCAGCAGTCAACAGGGGGCGAACACTGAAGCTTTCTTT
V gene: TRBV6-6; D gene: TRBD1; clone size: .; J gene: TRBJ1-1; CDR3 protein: CASINRGPTHAEAFF; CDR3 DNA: TGTGCCAGCATAAACAGGGGGCCCACCCACGCTGAAGCTTTCTTT
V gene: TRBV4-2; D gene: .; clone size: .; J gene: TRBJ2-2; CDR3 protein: CASSQEVLTGELFF; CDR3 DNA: TGTGCCAGCAGCCAAGAGGTCCTAACCGGGGAGCTGTTTTTT
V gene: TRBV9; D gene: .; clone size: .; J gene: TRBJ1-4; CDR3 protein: CASSVGDKKKLFF; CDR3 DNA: TGTGCCAGCAGCGTAGGGGACAAGAAAAAACTGTTTTTT
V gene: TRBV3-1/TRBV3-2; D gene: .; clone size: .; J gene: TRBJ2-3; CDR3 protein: CASSQEPGRTDTQYF; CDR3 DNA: TGTGCCAGCAGCCAAGAGCCAGGCCGGACAGATACGCAGTATTTT
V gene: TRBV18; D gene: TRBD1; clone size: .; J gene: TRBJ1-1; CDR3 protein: CASSPTTGDTEAFF; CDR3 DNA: TGTGCCAGCTCACCAACTACAGGGGACACTGAAGCTTTCTTT
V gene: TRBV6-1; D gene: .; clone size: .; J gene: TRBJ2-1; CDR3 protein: CASSAGTEGSSDEQFF; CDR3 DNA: TGTGCCAGCAGTGCTGGGACCGAGGGTTCTAGCGATGAGCAGTTCTTC
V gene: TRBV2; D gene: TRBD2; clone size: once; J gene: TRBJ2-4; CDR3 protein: CASSGGTSGNIQYF; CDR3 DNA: TGTGCCAGCAGTGGGGGGACTAGCGGAAACATTCAGTACTTC
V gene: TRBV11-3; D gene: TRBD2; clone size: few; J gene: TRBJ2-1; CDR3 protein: CASSFDLGGSYNEQFF; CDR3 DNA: TGTGCCAGCAGCTTTGACCTGGGAGGGAGCTACAATGAGCAGTTCTTC
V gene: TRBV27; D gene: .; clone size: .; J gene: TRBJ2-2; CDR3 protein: CASRYGESNTGELFF; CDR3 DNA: TGTGCCAGCAGATACGGGGAATCGAACACCGGGGAGCTGTTTTTT
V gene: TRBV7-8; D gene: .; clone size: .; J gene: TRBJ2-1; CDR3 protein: CASTTVVHPYNEQFF; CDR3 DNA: TGTGCCAGCACCACAGTGGTCCATCCCTACAATGAGCAGTTCTTC
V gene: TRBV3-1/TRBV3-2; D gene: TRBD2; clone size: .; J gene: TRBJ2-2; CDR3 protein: CASSQSSGGATGELFF; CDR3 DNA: TGTGCCAGCAGCCAATCGAGCGGGGGGGCCACCGGGGAGCTGTTTTTT
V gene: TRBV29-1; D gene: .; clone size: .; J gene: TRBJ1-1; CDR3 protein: CSVDLDHSRAFF; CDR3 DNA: TGCAGCGTTGACCTAGACCACAGCCGAGCTTTCTTT
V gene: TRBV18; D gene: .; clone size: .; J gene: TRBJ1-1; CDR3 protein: CASSPGRETEAFF; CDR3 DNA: TGTGCCAGCTCACCTGGGAGGGAGACTGAAGCTTTCTTT
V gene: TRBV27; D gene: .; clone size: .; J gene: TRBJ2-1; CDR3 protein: CATQSVAGSNNEQFF; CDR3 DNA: TGTGCCACCCAGTCGGTCGCAGGGTCCAACAATGAGCAGTTCTTC
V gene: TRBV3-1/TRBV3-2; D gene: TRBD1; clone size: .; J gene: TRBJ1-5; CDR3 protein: CASSQDKGGRIQGQPQHF; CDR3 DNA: TGTGCCAGCAGCCAAGACAAAGGGGGCCGGATTCAGGGTCAGCCCCAGCATTTT
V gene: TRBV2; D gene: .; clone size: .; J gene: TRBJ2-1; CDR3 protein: CASSDLQYSYNEQFF; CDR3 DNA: TGTGCCAGCAGTGATCTTCAGTACTCCTACAATGAGCAGTTCTTC
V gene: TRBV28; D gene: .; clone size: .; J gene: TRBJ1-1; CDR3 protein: CASSLIVSWNTEAFF; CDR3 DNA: TGTGCCAGCAGTTTGATCGTCTCCTGGAACACTGAAGCTTTCTTT
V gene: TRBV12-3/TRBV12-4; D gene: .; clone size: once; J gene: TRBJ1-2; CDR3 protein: CATGSYGYTF; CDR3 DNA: TGTGCCACTGGAAGCTATGGCTACACCTTC